This TCR beta chain was profiled in a study of T cell repertoires in cytomegalovirus infection. Study context: Carrying CMV and the relevant HLA type showed in public TCR beta signatures.

Comment on this clonotype: The antigen remains unidentified.

V was pared by 6 bases and J by 0 bases, with 9 bases between. The CDR3 contains 13 residues. CDR1 and CDR2 (germline): LNHNV, YYDKDF (reference sequence). In TCRdb, the reads were re-called with MiXCR into one record per CDR3 protein. The sample carries about 440,000 distinct CDR3 sequences, roughly 30% recorded once. Study-level results: The response measured ex vivo was dominated by TCR beta clonotypes (HLA-C-restricted and CMV-specific). Cumulated frequencies of public TCR beta families served to identify carriers of CMV plus the relevant HLA.

The chain couples TRBV15 to TRBJ2-7; a possible D gene is TRBD2 (5 bases). Material for sequencing was PBMCs. The clonotype originates from a human donor in good health (CMV status not recorded). Some clones in this sample may be carry-over from other donors' samples. As DNA, the CDR3 is TGTGCCACCAGGGAGCGGATCTCCTACGAGCAGTACTTC. Its translation is CATRERISYEQYF. Full variable domain (remainder filled in from reference TRBV15 and TRBJ2-7): DAMVIQNPRYQVTQFGKPVTLSCSQTLNHNVMYWYQQKSSQAPKLLFHYYDKDFNNEADTPDNFQSRRPNTSFCFLDIRSPGLGDTAMYLCATRERISYEQYFGPGTRLTVT.